This T cell receptor (beta chain) was sequenced for a study of T-cell memory formation after mild COVID-19. Study details: Clusters were largely donor specific.

Barcoded TCR alpha and TCR beta cDNA libraries with UMIs came from 5'RACE using constant-segment primers. TCRdb reanalysed the 5' RACE reads using MiXCR and keeps one entry per CDR3 protein. The table lists some 410,000 distinct CDR3 sequences, 23% of them singletons. V shed 0 bases and J 6 bases; nucleotides not matched to a gene: 4. Germline values: CDR1 DFQATT, CDR2 SNEGSKA (reference sequence). CDR3 size: 13 residues. About this clonotype itself: Its antigen is undetermined.

Study-wide findings and caveats: Several responding clones turned up in pre-infection memory, indicating that cross-reactive memory may have taken part. Later expanders leaned CD4+, whereas clones that contracted between day 15 and 85 were balanced CD4/CD8.

The origin of this receptor is an adult woman who had mild COVID-19 (a few samples of this study predate the infection). Cell type and time point are not known. The specimen was PBMCs or a T cell subset sorted from them (not recorded which). V usage is TRBV20-1 and J usage is TRBJ1-2, with 7 bases aligning to TRBD1. CDR3 residues: CSAREVTGHGYTF. The CDR3, as DNA: TGCAGTGCTAGAGAGGTGACAGGGCATGGCTACACCTTC.